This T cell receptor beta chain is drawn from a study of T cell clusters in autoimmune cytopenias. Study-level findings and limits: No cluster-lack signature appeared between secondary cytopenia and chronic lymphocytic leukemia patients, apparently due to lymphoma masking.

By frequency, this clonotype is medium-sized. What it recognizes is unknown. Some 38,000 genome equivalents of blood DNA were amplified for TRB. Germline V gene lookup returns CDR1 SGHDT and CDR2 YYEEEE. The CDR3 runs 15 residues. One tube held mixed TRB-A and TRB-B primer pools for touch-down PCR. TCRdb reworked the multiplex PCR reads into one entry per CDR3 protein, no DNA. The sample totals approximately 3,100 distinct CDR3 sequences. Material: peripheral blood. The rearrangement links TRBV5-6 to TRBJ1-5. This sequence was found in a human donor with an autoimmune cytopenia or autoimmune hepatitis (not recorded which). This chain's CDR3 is CASTLGQASNQPQHF.